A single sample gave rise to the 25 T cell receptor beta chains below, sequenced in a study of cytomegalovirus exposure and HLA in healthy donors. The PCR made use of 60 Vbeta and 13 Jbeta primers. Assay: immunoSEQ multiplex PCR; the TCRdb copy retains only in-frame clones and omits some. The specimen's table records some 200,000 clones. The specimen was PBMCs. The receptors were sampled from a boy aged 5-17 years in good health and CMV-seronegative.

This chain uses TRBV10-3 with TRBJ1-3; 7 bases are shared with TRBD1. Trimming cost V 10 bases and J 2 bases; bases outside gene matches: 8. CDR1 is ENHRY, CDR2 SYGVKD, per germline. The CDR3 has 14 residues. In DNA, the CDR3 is TGTGCCAGCAGAGAAACAGGGGCTGGAAACACCATATATTTT. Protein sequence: CASRETGAGNTIYF.

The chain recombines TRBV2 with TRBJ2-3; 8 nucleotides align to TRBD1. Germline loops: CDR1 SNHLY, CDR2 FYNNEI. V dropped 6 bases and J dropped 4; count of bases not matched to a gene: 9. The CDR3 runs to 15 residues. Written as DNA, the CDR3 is TGTGCCAGCAGCCGCCGGGACAGGATATCAGATACGCAGTATTTT. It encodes CASSRRDRISDTQYF.

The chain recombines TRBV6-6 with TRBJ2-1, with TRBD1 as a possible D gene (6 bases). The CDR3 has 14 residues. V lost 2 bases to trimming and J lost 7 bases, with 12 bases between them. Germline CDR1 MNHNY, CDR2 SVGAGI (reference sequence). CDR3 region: CASSYDRTMNEQFF. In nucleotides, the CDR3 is TGTGCCAGCAGTTACGACAGGACGATGAATGAGCAGTTCTTC.

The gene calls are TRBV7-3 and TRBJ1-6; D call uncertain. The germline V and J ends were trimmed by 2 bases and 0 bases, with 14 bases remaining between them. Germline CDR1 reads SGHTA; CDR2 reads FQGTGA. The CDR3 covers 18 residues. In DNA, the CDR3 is TGTGCCAGCAGCTTATTCCCGCACGGGAGCTCCTATAATTCACCCCTCCACTTT. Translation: CASSLFPHGSSYNSPLHF.

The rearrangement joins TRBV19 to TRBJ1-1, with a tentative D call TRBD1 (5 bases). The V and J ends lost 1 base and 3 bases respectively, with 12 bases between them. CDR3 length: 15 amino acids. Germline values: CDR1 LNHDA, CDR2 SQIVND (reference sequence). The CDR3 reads CASSIGPGGDTEAFF. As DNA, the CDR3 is TGTGCCAGTAGTATAGGTCCGGGGGGGGACACTGAAGCTTTCTTT.

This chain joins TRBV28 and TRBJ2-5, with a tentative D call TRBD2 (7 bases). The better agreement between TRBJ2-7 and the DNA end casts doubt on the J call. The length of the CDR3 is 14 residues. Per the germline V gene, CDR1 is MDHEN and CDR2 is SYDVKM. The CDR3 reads CASESGGFLHEQYF. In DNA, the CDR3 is TGTGCCAGCGAATCGGGGGGCTTCTTGCACGAGCAGTACTTC.

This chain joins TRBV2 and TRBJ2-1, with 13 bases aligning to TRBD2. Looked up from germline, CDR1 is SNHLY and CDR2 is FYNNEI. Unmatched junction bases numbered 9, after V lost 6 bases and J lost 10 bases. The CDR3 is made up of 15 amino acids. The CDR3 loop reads CASRAGTSGDPEQFF. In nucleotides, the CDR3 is TGTGCCAGCAGGGCCGGGACTAGCGGGGATCCCGAGCAGTTCTTC.

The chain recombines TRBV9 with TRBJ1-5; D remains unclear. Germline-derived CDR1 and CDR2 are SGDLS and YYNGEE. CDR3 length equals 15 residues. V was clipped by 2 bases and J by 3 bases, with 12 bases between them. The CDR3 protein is CASSVTGGHNQPQHF. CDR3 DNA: TGTGCCAGCAGCGTTACGGGAGGCCACAATCAGCCCCAGCATTTT.

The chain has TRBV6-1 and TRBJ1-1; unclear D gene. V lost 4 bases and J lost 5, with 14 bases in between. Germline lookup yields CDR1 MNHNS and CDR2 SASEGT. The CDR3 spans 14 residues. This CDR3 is CASSVPDIGTEAFF. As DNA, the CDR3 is TGTGCCAGCAGTGTCCCCGACATTGGGACTGAAGCTTTCTTT.

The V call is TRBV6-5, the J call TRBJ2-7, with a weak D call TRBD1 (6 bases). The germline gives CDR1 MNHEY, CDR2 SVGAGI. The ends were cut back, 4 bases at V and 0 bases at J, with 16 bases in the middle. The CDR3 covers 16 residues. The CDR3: CASSFSEDRNSYEQYF. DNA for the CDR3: TGTGCCAGCAGTTTTTCGGAGGACAGAAACTCCTACGAGCAGTACTTC.

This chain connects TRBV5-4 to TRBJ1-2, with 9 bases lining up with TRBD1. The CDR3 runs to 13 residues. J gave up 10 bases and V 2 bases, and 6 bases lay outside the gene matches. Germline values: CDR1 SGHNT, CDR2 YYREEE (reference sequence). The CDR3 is CASSFWGQGYYTF. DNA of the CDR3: TGTGCCAGCAGCTTCTGGGGACAGGGCTACTACACCTTC.

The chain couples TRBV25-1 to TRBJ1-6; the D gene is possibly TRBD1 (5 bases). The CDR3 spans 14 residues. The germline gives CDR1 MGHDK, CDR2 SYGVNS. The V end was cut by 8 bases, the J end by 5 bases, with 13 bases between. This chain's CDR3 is CASGPGFHNSPLHF. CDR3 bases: TGTGCCAGCGGGCCAGGGTTTCATAATTCACCCCTCCACTTT. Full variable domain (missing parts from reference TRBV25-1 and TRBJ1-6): EADIYQTPRYLVIGTGKKITLECSQTMGHDKMYWYQQDPGMELHLIHYSYGVNSTEKGDLSSESTVSRIRTEHFPLTLESARPSHTSQYLCASGPGFHNSPLHFGNGTRLTVT.

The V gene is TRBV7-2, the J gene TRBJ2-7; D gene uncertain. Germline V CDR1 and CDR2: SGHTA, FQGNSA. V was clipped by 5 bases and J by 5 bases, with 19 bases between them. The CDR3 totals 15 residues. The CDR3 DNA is TGTGCCAGCAGCCGAAGCCCTACCGAGGCCCACGAGCAGTACTTC. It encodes CASSRSPTEAHEQYF.

The CDR3 here is CASSLERIALAGAGTQYF. CDR3 bases: TGTGCCAGCAGCTTAGAGCGGATAGCACTAGCGGGGGCGGGGACCCAGTACTTC. This sequence joins TRBV7-2 and TRBJ2-5; 11 bases line up with TRBD2. Germline V gene sequence: CDR1 SGHTA, CDR2 FQGNSA. There are 18 residues in the CDR3. Trimming at V came to 1 base and at J to 7 bases, leaving 14 bases not matched to a gene.

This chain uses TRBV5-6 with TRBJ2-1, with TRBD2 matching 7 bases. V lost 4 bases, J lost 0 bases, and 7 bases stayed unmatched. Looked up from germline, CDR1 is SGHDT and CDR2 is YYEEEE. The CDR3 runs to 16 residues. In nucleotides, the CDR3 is TGTGCCAGCAGCGGGGGGGTCGTCATCTCCTACAATGAGCAGTTCTTC. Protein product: CASSGGVVISYNEQFF.

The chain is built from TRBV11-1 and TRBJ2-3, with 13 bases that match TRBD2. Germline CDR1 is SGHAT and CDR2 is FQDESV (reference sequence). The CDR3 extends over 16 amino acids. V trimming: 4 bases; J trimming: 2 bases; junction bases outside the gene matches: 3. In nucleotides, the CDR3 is TGTGCCAGCAGCTCCGGGACTAGCGGGGACACAGATACGCAGTATTTT. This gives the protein CASSSGTSGDTDTQYF.

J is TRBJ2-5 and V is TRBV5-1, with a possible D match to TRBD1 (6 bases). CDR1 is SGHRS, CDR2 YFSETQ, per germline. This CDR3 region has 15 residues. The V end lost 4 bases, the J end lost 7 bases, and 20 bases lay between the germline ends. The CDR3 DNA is TGCGCCAGCAGCCCGTTCCCGCAGGGGCGGGTGACCCAGTACTTC. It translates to CASSPFPQGRVTQYF.

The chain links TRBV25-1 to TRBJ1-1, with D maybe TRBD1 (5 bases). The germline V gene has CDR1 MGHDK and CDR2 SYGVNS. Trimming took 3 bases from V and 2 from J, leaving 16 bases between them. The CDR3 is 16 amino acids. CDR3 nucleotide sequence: TGTGCCAGCAGTGAGGTGATGCAGGGATTAAACACTGAAGCTTTCTTT. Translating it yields CASSEVMQGLNTEAFF.

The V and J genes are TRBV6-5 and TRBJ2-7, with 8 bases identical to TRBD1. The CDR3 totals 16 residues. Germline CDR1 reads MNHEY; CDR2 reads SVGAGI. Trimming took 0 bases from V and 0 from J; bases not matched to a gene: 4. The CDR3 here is CASSYSGQADSYEQYF. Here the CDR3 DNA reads TGTGCCAGCAGTTACTCGGGACAGGCGGACTCCTACGAGCAGTACTTC.

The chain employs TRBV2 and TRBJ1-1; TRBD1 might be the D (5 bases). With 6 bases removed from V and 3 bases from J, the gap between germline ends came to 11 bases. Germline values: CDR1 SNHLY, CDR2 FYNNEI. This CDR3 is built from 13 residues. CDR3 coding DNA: TGTGCCAGCAGGGGCAGGGTGGACACTGAAGCTTTCTTT. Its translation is CASRGRVDTEAFF.

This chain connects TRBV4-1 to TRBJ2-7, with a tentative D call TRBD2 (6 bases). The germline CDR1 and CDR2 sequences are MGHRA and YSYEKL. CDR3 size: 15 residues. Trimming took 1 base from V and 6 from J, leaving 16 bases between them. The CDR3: CASSQGLRGNLEQYF. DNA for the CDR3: TGCGCCAGCAGCCAAGGTCTCCGGGGGAACCTCGAGCAGTACTTC.

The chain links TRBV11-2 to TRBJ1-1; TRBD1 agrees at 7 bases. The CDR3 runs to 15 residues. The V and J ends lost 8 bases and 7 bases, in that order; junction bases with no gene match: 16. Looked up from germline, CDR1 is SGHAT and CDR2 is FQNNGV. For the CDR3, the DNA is TGTGCCAGCCAGAAAACCGGGACAGAGGGGATTGAAGCTTTCTTT. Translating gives CASQKTGTEGIEAFF.

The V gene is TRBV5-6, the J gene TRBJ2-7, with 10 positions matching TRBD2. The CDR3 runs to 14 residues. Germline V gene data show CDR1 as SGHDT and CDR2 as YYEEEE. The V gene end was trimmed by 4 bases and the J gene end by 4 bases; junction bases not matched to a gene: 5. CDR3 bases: TGTGCCAGCAGCCCCCGTAGCGGGGGGTACGAGCAGTACTTC. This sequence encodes CASSPRSGGYEQYF.

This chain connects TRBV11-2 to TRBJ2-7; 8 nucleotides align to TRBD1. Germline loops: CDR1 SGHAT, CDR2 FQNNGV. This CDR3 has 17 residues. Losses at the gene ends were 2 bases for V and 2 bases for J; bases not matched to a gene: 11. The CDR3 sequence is CASSLNLGQGAAYEQYF. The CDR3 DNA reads TGTGCCAGCAGCTTAAATCTGGGCCAGGGGGCGGCCTACGAGCAGTACTTC.

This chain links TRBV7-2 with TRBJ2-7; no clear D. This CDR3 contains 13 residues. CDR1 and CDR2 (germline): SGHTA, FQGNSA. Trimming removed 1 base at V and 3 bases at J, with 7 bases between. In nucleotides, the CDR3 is TGTGCCAGCAGCTTAGGTCTAGTCTACGAGCAGTACTTC. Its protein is CASSLGLVYEQYF.